The rows below give T cell receptor beta chains drawn from one sample of a study of blood T cell repertoires in COVID-19. Method: immunoSEQ multiplex PCR; TCRdb's copy keeps in-frame clones and lacks some. The data show around 100,000 clones, roughly 82% seen once. The specimen was peripheral blood. Every receptor here comes from a human donor in a cohort sampled during active COVID-19. The conserved cysteine and the conserved F or W are not part of the CDR3 here. Size tells how often a clone was seen (once, few, many) or the class of an expanded clone, and some rows leave it out.

clone size	V gene	CDR3 protein
.	TRBV27	ASSISGSYGYT
.	TRBV6-2/TRBV6-3	ASSYSGGSRYT
.	TRBV7-9	ASRLTGADRAYEQY
.	TRBV7-9	ASSLPGTGRSEQF
.	TRBV11-2	ASSLGVSTDTQY
once	TRBV2	ASSARSSVDTQY
.	TRBV12-3/TRBV12-4	ASSLSYRSAF
.	TRBV10-2	ASGTSGVTDTQY
.	TRBV7-2	ASSLVRGTNEKLF
few	TRBV18	ASSPRGQTRSTGELF
.	TRBV10-2	ASSEPGLARADTQY